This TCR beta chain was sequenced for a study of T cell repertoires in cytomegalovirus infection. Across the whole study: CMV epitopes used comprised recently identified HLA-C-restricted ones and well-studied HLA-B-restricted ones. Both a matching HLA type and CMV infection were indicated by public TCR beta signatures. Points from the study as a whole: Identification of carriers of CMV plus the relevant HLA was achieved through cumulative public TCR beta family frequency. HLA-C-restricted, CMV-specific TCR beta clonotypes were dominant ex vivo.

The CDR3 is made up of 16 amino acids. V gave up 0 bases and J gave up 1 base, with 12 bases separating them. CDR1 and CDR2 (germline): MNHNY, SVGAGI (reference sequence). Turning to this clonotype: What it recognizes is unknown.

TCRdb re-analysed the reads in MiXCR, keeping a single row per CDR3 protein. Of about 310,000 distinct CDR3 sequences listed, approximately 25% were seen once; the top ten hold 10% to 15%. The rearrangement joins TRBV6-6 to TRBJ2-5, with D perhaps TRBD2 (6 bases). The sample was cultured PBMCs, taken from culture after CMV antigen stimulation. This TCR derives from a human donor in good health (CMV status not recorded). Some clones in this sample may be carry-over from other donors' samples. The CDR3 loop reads CASSYSSGRLQETQYF. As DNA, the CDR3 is TGTGCCAGCAGTTACTCCTCTGGGAGGCTCCAAGAGACCCAGTACTTC.